A selection of T cell receptor beta chains follows, all from one sample in a study of shared clonotypes between healthy human individuals. Method: immunoSEQ multiplex PCR; TCRdb's copy keeps in-frame clones and lacks some. The sample records just over 2,000,000 clones, less than 95% being singletons. The sample comprised naive CD8+ T cells sorted from blood. These receptors originate from a man between 18 and 29 years old in good health. Both conserved end residues are part of each CDR3. The order of the fields is CDR3 length, clone size, J gene, V gene, D gene, CDR3 protein, CDR3 DNA. D genes are given only for firm matches. The size field is filled for only some rows; it gives once, few, many or a size class.

>16|.|TRBJ2-7|TRBV6-1|.
CASSEAPAGWIYEQYF
TGTGCCAGCAGTGAAGCGCCGGCAGGGTGGATATACGAGCAGTACTTC
>17|once|TRBJ1-6|TRBV21-1|.
CASSKGVRGNYNSPLHF
TGTGCCAGCAGCAAAGGCGTCAGGGGAAACTATAATTCACCCCTCCACTTT
>11|.|TRBJ1-2|TRBV19|.
CASREYYGYTF
TGTGCCAGTAGGGAATACTATGGCTACACCTTC
>15|once|TRBJ2-5|TRBV7-9|.
CASSYQADKQETQYF
TGTGCCAGCAGCTACCAAGCGGACAAGCAAGAGACCCAGTACTTC
>13|.|TRBJ2-7|TRBV6-5|.
CASRSGYSYEQYF
TGTGCCAGCAGAAGCGGGTACTCCTACGAGCAGTACTTC
>13|.|TRBJ2-5|TRBV27|.
CASSIQGSETQYF
TGTGCCAGCAGCATTCAGGGAAGCGAGACCCAGTACTTC
>11|.|TRBJ2-7|TRBV10-3|TRBD1
CARRDRAEQYF
TGTGCCAGACGGGACAGGGCTGAGCAGTACTTC
>15|.|TRBJ2-5|TRBV28|.
CASSLKFTAPETQYF
TGTGCCAGCAGTTTAAAATTTACGGCTCCAGAGACCCAGTACTTC
>12|.|TRBJ2-1|TRBV6-5|.
CASSSAYLEQFF
TGTGCCAGCAGCTCAGCTTATTTAGAGCAGTTCTTC
>15|.|TRBJ1-2|TRBV6-6|TRBD1
CASSYLGTGGRGYTF
TGTGCCAGCAGTTACTTAGGGACAGGGGGCCGTGGCTACACCTTC
>15|.|TRBJ2-5|TRBV29-1|.
CSVLGGQVQEETQYF
TGCAGCGTCCTGGGCGGGCAAGTCCAGGAAGAGACCCAGTACTTC
>16|.|TRBJ2-7|TRBV7-2|TRBD2
CASSYGLAGGSYEQYF
TGTGCCAGCAGCTATGGACTAGCGGGAGGATCCTACGAGCAGTACTTC
>16|.|TRBJ2-1|TRBV6-4|.
CASSDTGKGSYNEQFF
TGTGCCAGCAGTGACACGGGAAAAGGATCCTACAATGAGCAGTTCTTC
>19|.|TRBJ2-3|TRBV10-2|TRBD2
CASSAIGTSGSPTTDTQYF
TGCGCCAGCAGTGCTATCGGGACTAGCGGGAGTCCGACCACAGATACGCAGTATTTT
>16|.|TRBJ2-5|TRBV6-1|TRBD2
CASSAWTSGGRETQYF
TGTGCCAGCAGTGCCTGGACTAGCGGGGGTAGAGAGACCCAGTACTTC
>15|.|TRBJ2-7|TRBV2|TRBD1
CASIAGTEMNYEQYF
TGTGCCAGCATTGCCGGGACAGAAATGAACTACGAGCAGTACTTC
>15|.|TRBJ2-5|TRBV7-6|.
CASSLGSGAGETQYF
TGTGCCAGCAGCTTAGGATCAGGGGCGGGGGAGACCCAGTACTTC
>15|.|TRBJ2-7|TRBV11-2|TRBD2
CASSLAGGLSYEQYF
TGTGCCAGCAGTCTAGCGGGGGGCCTTTCCTACGAGCAGTACTTC
>14|.|TRBJ1-2|TRBV9|.
CASSLGGGNYGYTF
TGTGCCAGCAGCCTGGGCGGGGGGAACTATGGCTACACCTTC
>13|.|TRBJ2-1|TRBV9|.
CASSVADGHEQFF
TGTGCCAGCAGCGTAGCTGACGGGCATGAGCAGTTCTTC
>14|.|TRBJ1-2|TRBV4-1|.
CASSQDSGGNGYTF
TGCGCCAGCAGCCAAGATTCCGGGGGCAATGGCTACACCTTC
>14|.|TRBJ2-2|TRBV4-1|.
CASSQDLGTGELFF
TGCGCCAGCAGCCAAGATCTAGGCACCGGGGAGCTGTTTTTT
>16|.|TRBJ1-1|TRBV7-9|TRBD1
CASSPSGQGASPEAFF
TGTGCCAGCAGCCCATCCGGGCAGGGGGCGAGTCCTGAAGCTTTCTTT
>14|.|TRBJ2-7|TRBV25-1|.
CASSELGQSYEQYF
TGTGCCAGCAGTGAATTAGGACAGTCCTACGAGCAGTACTTC
>14|.|TRBJ1-3|TRBV27|.
CASSLAGDGNTIYF
TGTGCCAGCAGTTTAGCCGGGGATGGAAACACCATATATTTT
>14|.|TRBJ2-7|TRBV9|.
CASSVGGVRSEQYF
TGTGCCAGCAGCGTAGGGGGGGTAAGGTCCGAGCAGTACTTC
>14|few|TRBJ2-5|TRBV5-1|.
CASSVGHGQETQYF
TGCGCCAGCAGCGTCGGACACGGCCAAGAGACCCAGTACTTC
>14|.|TRBJ1-2|TRBV11-2|.
CASSLDGPNYGYTF
TGTGCCAGCAGCTTAGATGGGCCGAACTATGGCTACACCTTC
>12|.|TRBJ2-5|TRBV10-2|.
CASSESAETQYF
TGCGCCAGCAGTGAGTCAGCGGAGACCCAGTACTTC
>15|.|TRBJ2-7|TRBV5-4|TRBD1
CASSHQTGGDDEQYF
TGTGCCAGCAGCCACCAGACAGGGGGCGACGACGAGCAGTACTTC
>14|.|TRBJ2-3|TRBV4-1|.
CASSQDQRTDTQYF
TGCGCCAGCAGCCAAGATCAGCGCACAGATACGCAGTATTTT
>15|.|TRBJ2-1|TRBV6-1|TRBD2
CASSSLPREGDEQFF
TGTGCCAGCAGTTCCCTCCCCAGGGAGGGCGATGAGCAGTTCTTC
>15|.|TRBJ2-7|TRBV6-1|.
CASSEGLIQIYEQYF
TGTGCCAGCAGTGAAGGTTTGATCCAGATCTACGAGCAGTACTTC
>17|.|TRBJ2-7|TRBV25-1|TRBD1
CASSEGSGGQGPYEQYF
TGTGCCAGCAGTGAAGGATCCGGGGGACAGGGGCCCTACGAGCAGTACTTC
>16|.|TRBJ2-7|TRBV4-3|.
CASSHSGGEGPYEQYF
TGCGCCAGCAGCCACTCAGGGGGGGAAGGCCCCTACGAGCAGTACTTC